The 23 T cell receptor beta chains presented below share a single source sample, sequenced in a study of blood T cell repertoires in COVID-19. Clones were sequenced by immunoSEQ multiplex PCR, and TCRdb holds only the in-frame ones, with some missing. The sample holds 150,000 to 200,000 clones, over 80% seen once. The sequenced sample was peripheral blood. All receptors come from a woman in her 70s with COVID-19, enrolled during active disease.

This rearrangement joins TRBV28 to TRBJ1-5; no clear D. The CDR3 sequence is 12 residues long. V gave up 10 bases and J gave up 3 bases, with 10 bases separating them. Germline CDR1 MDHEN, CDR2 SYDVKM. This CDR3 reads CATNSNNQPQHF. CDR3 nucleotides: TGTGCCACGAACTCCAACAATCAGCCCCAGCATTTT.

V and J are TRBV28 and TRBJ2-5; TRBD1 matches 7 bases. This CDR3 is 14 amino acids long. The germline CDR1 and CDR2 sequences are MDHEN and SYDVKM. J was trimmed by 1 base and V by 6 bases; bases with no gene match: 5. The CDR3 loop is CASSRQGAQETQYF. CDR3 coding DNA: TGTGCCAGCAGCCGACAGGGTGCCCAAGAGACCCAGTACTTC.

The chain joins TRBV19 to TRBJ1-4; D not certain. V was clipped by 4 bases and J by 8 bases, with 11 bases between them. The V gene's germline CDR1 is LNHDA and CDR2 SQIVND (reference sequence). This CDR3 region has 13 residues. CDR3 sequence reads: CASSRAETEKLFF. Here the CDR3 DNA reads TGTGCCAGTAGTAGGGCAGAGACCGAAAAACTGTTTTTT.

The rearrangement uses TRBV19 and TRBJ1-5, with TRBD1 matching over 8 bases. Trimming removed 1 base from V and 5 bases from J; junction bases left unmatched: 13. CDR3 size: 18 residues. Germline CDR1 is LNHDA and CDR2 is SQIVND (reference sequence). The CDR3 DNA is TGTGCCAGTAGTATAGTGGGCAGGGGGCGAGGGGGCGATCAGCCCCAGCATTTT. It specifies CASSIVGRGRGGDQPQHF.

The chain carries TRBV7-2 and TRBJ2-1; perhaps TRBD2 as D (5 bases). V lost 3 bases and J 8 bases, leaving 20 bases between the germline ends. From germline, CDR1 is SGHTA and CDR2 FQGNSA. This CDR3 has 16 residues. CDR3 sequence: CASSFSGASQGYEQFF. The CDR3 DNA is TGTGCCAGCAGCTTCAGCGGAGCTAGTCAAGGGTATGAGCAGTTCTTC.

This rearrangement joins TRBV7-9 to TRBJ2-3; TRBD1 aligns across 7 bases. The junction had 10 bases not matched to a gene; V was cut back by 3 bases and J by 4 bases. The germline V gene encodes CDR1 SEHNR and CDR2 FQNEAQ (reference sequence). The CDR3 runs 16 residues. The CDR3 DNA sequence: TGTGCCAGCAGCTTCCCAGGGGGTGTAAGGCCAGATACGCAGTATTTT. This codes for CASSFPGGVRPDTQYF. The complete variable domain, with remaining parts taken from reference TRBV7-9 and TRBJ2-3, reads DTGVSQNPRHKITKRGQNVTFRCDPISEHNRLYWYRQTLGQGPEFLTYFQNEAQLEKSRLLSDRFSAERPKGSFSTLEIQRTEQGDSAMYLCASSFPGGVRPDTQYFGPGTRLTVL.

The chain carries TRBV28 and TRBJ1-1; TRBD1 agrees at 8 bases. Germline CDR1 and CDR2: MDHEN and SYDVKM. V was clipped by 3 bases and J by 4 bases; unmatched bases: 7. This CDR3 contains 15 residues. In DNA form, the CDR3 reads TGTGCCAGCAGTTTCCCCGGGGACAGGTCCACTGAAGCTTTCTTT. Its translation: CASSFPGDRSTEAFF. Based on the CDR3 plus reference TRBV28 and TRBJ1-1, the full variable domain is DVKVTQSSRYLVKRTGEKVFLECVQDMDHENMFWYRQDPGLGLRLIYFSYDVKMKEKGDIPEGYSVSREKKERFSLILESASTNQTSMYLCASSFPGDRSTEAFFGQGTRLTVV.

The chain joins TRBV19 to TRBJ2-3; TRBD1 agrees at 8 bases. Germline CDR1 LNHDA, CDR2 SQIVND (reference sequence). The CDR3 is made up of 16 amino acids. With V trimmed by 5 bases and J by 6 bases, 13 bases remained unmatched. The CDR3 nucleotides read TGTGCCAGTAGTGCCGCGGACAGGGTAGGGTCCGATACGCAGTATTTT. Protein product: CASSAADRVGSDTQYF.

The CDR3 sequence: CASSTAGGSLVVNVLTF. The CDR3 DNA is TGCGCCAGCAGCACGGCAGGGGGGTCTCTGGTAGTGAACGTCCTGACTTTC. This chain joins TRBV5-1 and TRBJ2-6; D possibly corresponds to TRBD1 (7 bases). Per the germline V gene, CDR1 is SGHRS and CDR2 is YFSETQ. The V and J ends lost 4 bases and 10 bases respectively, with 24 bases between them. The CDR3 runs 17 residues.

This clone is a singleton in its sample. This chain uses TRBV2 with TRBJ1-3; 10 bases line up with TRBD1. This CDR3 spans 15 amino acids. Germline values: CDR1 SNHLY, CDR2 FYNNEI. After removal of 6 bases from V and 2 bases from J, the junction contained 4 bases not matched to a gene. CDR3 sequence (DNA): TGTGCCAGCAGCGCCGGACAGGGGGCTGGAAACACCATATATTTT. As protein: CASSAGQGAGNTIYF.

The V call is TRBV4-3, the J call TRBJ2-1; maybe TRBD2 (6 bases). Looked up from germline, CDR1 is LGHNA and CDR2 is YSLEER. CDR3 length equals 12 residues. Trimming took 0 bases from V and 12 from J, leaving 9 bases between them. CDR3 protein: CASSQEEGAQFF. The CDR3, as DNA: TGCGCCAGCAGCCAAGAGGAGGGTGCGCAGTTCTTC.

CDR3 sequence reads: CASSVTTSSGNTIYF. For the CDR3, the DNA is TGTGCCAGCAGCGTAACTACGAGCTCTGGAAACACCATATATTTT. This chain connects TRBV9 to TRBJ1-3; no clear D. This CDR3 contains 15 residues. Trimming took 1 base from V and 0 from J, leaving 8 bases between them. The germline gives CDR1 SGDLS, CDR2 YYNGEE. The complete variable domain, with remaining parts taken from reference TRBV9 and TRBJ1-3, reads DSGVTQTPKHLITATGQRVTLRCSPRSGDLSVYWYQQSLDQGLQFLIQYYNGEERAKGNILERFSAQQFPDLHSELNLSSLELGDSALYFCASSVTTSSGNTIYFGEGSWLTVV.

The J gene is TRBJ2-7, the V gene TRBV7-9; no definite D call. Germline V gives CDR1 SEHNR, CDR2 FQNEAQ (reference sequence). This CDR3 spans 18 amino acids. V lost 1 base to trimming and J lost 0 bases, with 19 bases between them. The CDR3 here is CASSLDFSAAVLSYEQYF. The CDR3, as DNA: TGTGCCAGCAGCTTAGATTTCAGCGCGGCAGTACTCTCCTACGAGCAGTACTTC.

The chain uses TRBV5-6 and TRBJ2-7, with TRBD1 identical over 7 bases. Per germline, CDR1 SGHDT and CDR2 YYEEEE. The junction had 11 bases not matched to a gene; V was cut back by 4 bases and J by 7 bases. The CDR3 is 14 residues long. DNA for the CDR3: TGTGCCAGCAGCCCCATCCGACAGGGACGGGAGCAGTACTTC. This translates into CASSPIRQGREQYF. Drawing the rest from reference TRBV5-6 and TRBJ2-7, the complete variable domain is DAGVTQSPTHLIKTRGQQVTLRCSPKSGHDTVSWYQQALGQGPQFIFQYYEEEERQRGNFPDRFSGHQFPNYSSELNVNALLLGDSALYLCASSPIRQGREQYFGPGTRLTVT.

The chain recombines TRBV7-2 with TRBJ2-1, with 8 bases aligning to TRBD1. The germline V gene encodes CDR1 SGHTA and CDR2 FQGNSA. The CDR3 loop spans 15 amino acids. The V gene end was trimmed by 5 bases and the J gene end by 2 bases; junction bases not matched to a gene: 5. The CDR3 loop reads CASSVDRVPYNEQFF. Here the CDR3 DNA reads TGTGCCAGCAGCGTGGACAGGGTCCCCTACAATGAGCAGTTCTTC.

The V call is TRBV2, the J call TRBJ1-6, with TRBD1 identical over 9 bases. Germline CDR1 SNHLY, CDR2 FYNNEI. The CDR3 has 16 amino acids. Trimming at V came to 4 bases and at J to 7 bases, leaving 8 bases not matched to a gene. CDR3 DNA: TGTGCCAGCAGTGTGGACCTGGGACAGGGCAATTCACCCCTCCACTTT. It is translated as CASSVDLGQGNSPLHF.

The CDR3 nucleotides are TGTGCCAGCAGCTTGTGGAACAGGTATAACACTGAAGCTTTCTTT. It specifies CASSLWNRYNTEAFF. The chain is built from TRBV5-6 and TRBJ1-1, with a possible D match to TRBD1 (5 bases). The CDR3 sequence is 15 residues long. Trimming removed 1 base at V and 2 bases at J, with 12 bases between. Germline V gene sequence: CDR1 SGHDT, CDR2 YYEEEE.

Regarding this clone: The junction differs from germline at one of its ends, possibly a read error. The same CDR3 can be traced to other DNA sequences in this sample. The chain joins TRBV5-1 to TRBJ1-6; 8 bases fit TRBD1. CDR1 and CDR2 (germline): SGHRS, YFSETQ. CDR3 size: 16 residues. CDR3 coding DNA: TGCGCCAGCAGTTTGGGCGACAGGGGCGCAAATTCACCCCTCCACTTT. This encodes CASSLGDRGANSPLHF.

The gene calls are TRBV9 and TRBJ2-1; 10 positions match TRBD2. The CDR3 is 17 amino acids. CDR1 is SGDLS and CDR2 is YYNGEE in the germline V gene. V lost 5 bases to trimming and J lost 4 bases; unmatched junction nucleotides: 12. The CDR3 DNA sequence: TGTGCCAGCAGTGAAGAAGGACTAGCGGCAACTTACAATGAGCAGTTCTTC. Encoded protein: CASSEEGLAATYNEQFF. The variable domain in full, with the rest retrieved from reference TRBV9 and TRBJ2-1, is DSGVTQTPKHLITATGQRVTLRCSPRSGDLSVYWYQQSLDQGLQFLIQYYNGEERAKGNILERFSAQQFPDLHSELNLSSLELGDSALYFCASSEEGLAATYNEQFFGPGTRLTVL.

The chain recombines TRBV27 with TRBJ2-1; perhaps TRBD2 as D (6 bases). Per the germline V gene, CDR1 is MNHEY and CDR2 is SMNVEV (reference sequence). CDR3 size: 16 residues. Trimming stripped 7 bases from V and 4 bases from J, with 20 bases between. CDR3 in DNA: TGTGCCAGCAAAGGTAACGGGAGAAGGGTATACAATGAGCAGTTCTTC. Protein sequence: CASKGNGRRVYNEQFF.

The chain is built from TRBV7-2 and TRBJ2-2; 7 nucleotides agree with TRBD2. The junction had 1 base not matched to a gene; V was cut back by 2 bases and J by 7 bases. Per germline, CDR1 SGHTA and CDR2 FQGNSA. The CDR3 runs 13 residues. In DNA, the CDR3 is TGTGCCAGCAGCTTATCGGGGGGCGGGGAGCTGTTTTTT. This sequence encodes CASSLSGGGELFF.

V usage is TRBV7-8 and J usage is TRBJ1-1; TRBD1 matches at 7 bases. V trimming: 5 bases; J trimming: 2 bases; junction bases outside the gene matches: 14. The CDR3 contains 17 residues. From germline, CDR1 is SGHVS and CDR2 FQNEAQ. The CDR3 DNA reads as TGTGCCAGCAGCCGAGGGCGGTCCAGGGGGTCTAACACTGAAGCTTTCTTT. Translation: CASSRGRSRGSNTEAFF. The variable domain in full, completed from reference TRBV7-8 and TRBJ1-1, reads GAGVSQSPRYKVAKRGQDVALRCDPISGHVSLFWYQQALGQGPEFLTYFQNEAQLDKSGLPSDRFFAERPEGSVSTLKIQRTQQEDSAVYLCASSRGRSRGSNTEAFFGQGTRLTVV.

The rearrangement joins TRBV7-2 to TRBJ1-6; D possibly corresponds to TRBD1 (6 bases). The germline V gene encodes CDR1 SGHTA and CDR2 FQGNSA. The CDR3 loop spans 14 amino acids. V was cut by 6 bases and J by 9 bases, with 15 bases left in between. The CDR3 DNA sequence: TGTGCCAGCAGGAAACAGGGTGGAGGTTCACCCCTCCACTTT. Translated, it gives CASRKQGGGSPLHF.